One and the same sample provided the 24 T cell receptor beta chains below, sequenced in a study of STAT3 mutations in large granular lymphocyte leukemia. Measured with immunoSEQ multiplex PCR; TCRdb has only the in-frame clones, and not every one. This sample has 4,500 to 5,500 clones, with about 95% found just once. These receptors' antigens are unknown. Study-level points and caveats: Every T-cell large granular lymphocyte leukemia patient had at least one immunodominant TCR beta clonotype.

Sequencing input: peripheral blood mononuclear cells. The receptors were sampled from a man in his sixties with T-cell large granular lymphocyte leukemia. Some clones in this sample may be carry-over from other donors' samples.

The chain recombines TRBV23-1 with TRBJ1-5, with D hard to call. TRBV23-1 is flagged as an ORF with uncertain function. CDR3 size: 14 residues. V gave up 4 bases and J gave up 7 bases, with 14 bases separating them. DNA for the CDR3: TGCGCCAGCAGTCCTAAGGACCCTTACCAGCCCCAGCATTTT. It specifies CASSPKDPYQPQHF.

V gene TRBV28 combines with J gene TRBJ2-7; D is possibly TRBD2 (5 bases). Trimming cost V 4 bases and J 5 bases, with 9 bases left between them. This CDR3 is built from 12 residues. Germline values: CDR1 MDHEN, CDR2 SYDVKM. CDR3 nucleotides: TGTGCCAGCAGTTACCCGGGGAACGAGCAGTACTTC. This translates into CASSYPGNEQYF.

V and J are TRBV18 and TRBJ2-3, with D uncertain. The CDR3 totals 15 residues. The ends were cut back, 6 bases at V and 2 bases at J, with 15 bases in the middle. The germline CDR1 and CDR2 sequences are KGHSH and LQKENI. CDR3: CASSNRAQTTDTQYF. The CDR3 DNA reads as TGTGCCAGCTCTAACCGGGCACAGACCACAGATACGCAGTATTTT.

The chain joins TRBV19 to TRBJ2-7; 9 bases agree with TRBD1. CDR1 LNHDA and CDR2 SQIVND come from the germline V gene (reference sequence). This CDR3 comprises 15 residues. V lost 4 bases, J lost 6 bases, and 10 bases stayed unmatched. DNA for the CDR3: TGTGCCAGTAGTACATCCGGGACAGGGTATCCCGAGCAGTACTTC. It encodes CASSTSGTGYPEQYF. Looking up the rest from reference TRBV19 and TRBJ2-7 gives the full variable domain: DGGITQSPKYLFRKEGQNVTLSCEQNLNHDAMYWYRQDPGQGLRLIYYSQIVNDFQKGDIAEGYSVSREKKESFPLTVTSAQKNPTAFYLCASSTSGTGYPEQYFGPGTRLTVT.

The J gene is TRBJ1-1, the V gene TRBV5-1; 10 nucleotides match TRBD1. V was clipped by 9 bases and J by 3 bases; unmatched bases: 5. The CDR3 contains 13 residues. The V gene's germline CDR1 is SGHRS and CDR2 YFSETQ. The CDR3 protein is CATLGTGDTEAFF. CDR3 in DNA: TGCGCCACCCTTGGGACAGGGGACACTGAAGCTTTCTTT.

This clone has a single count. In DNA, the CDR3 is TGTGCCAGCTCACCAGGCCAGACCTACGAGCAGTACTTC. This codes for CASSPGQTYEQYF. This chain connects TRBV18 to TRBJ2-7; D is undetermined. Trimming cost V 2 bases and J 2 bases, with 7 bases left between them. The CDR3 has 13 residues. Germline lookup yields CDR1 KGHSH and CDR2 LQKENI.

This chain uses TRBV7-8 with TRBJ1-2; D is unclear. Trimming cost V 3 bases and J 3 bases, with 8 bases left between them. CDR3 length: 13 residues. Per germline, CDR1 SGHVS and CDR2 FQNEAQ. CDR3 sequence (DNA): TGTGCCAGCAGCTTCAGGAGGGACTATGGCTACACCTTC. The encoded protein is CASSFRRDYGYTF.

The CDR3 is CSVARTSGSYEQYF. The CDR3 DNA sequence: TGCAGCGTCGCGAGGACTAGCGGGAGCTACGAGCAGTACTTC. The rearrangement links TRBV29-1 to TRBJ2-7; 13 bases line up with TRBD2. Germline CDR1 is SQVTM and CDR2 is ANQGSEA. The ends lost 6 bases at V and 3 bases at J; junction bases unmatched: 5. The CDR3 has 14 residues.

The rearrangement joins TRBV5-1 to TRBJ1-1; D uncertain. The CDR3 totals 13 residues. V lost 7 bases and J 0 bases, leaving 10 bases between the germline ends. Germline loops: CDR1 SGHRS, CDR2 YFSETQ. The CDR3 sequence is CASRVVMNTEAFF. The DNA for the CDR3 is TGCGCCAGCCGTGTGGTTATGAACACTGAAGCTTTCTTT.

The genes are TRBV4-3 and TRBJ1-5; TRBD1 might be the D (5 bases). With 4 bases removed from V and 2 bases from J, the gap between germline ends came to 12 bases. The CDR3 is 15 residues long. Germline loops: CDR1 LGHNA, CDR2 YSLEER. Here the CDR3 DNA reads TGCGCCAGCAGCCTACCCGGGACCGGCAATCAGCCCCAGCATTTT. Encoded protein: CASSLPGTGNQPQHF.

The rearrangement joins TRBV19 to TRBJ2-3; no clear D gene. In germline, CDR1 is LNHDA, CDR2 SQIVND (reference sequence). The V end lost 3 bases, the J end lost 2 bases, and 9 bases lay between the germline ends. This CDR3 region has 14 residues. The chain's CDR3 is CASSMYLDTDTQYF. The CDR3 DNA follows: TGTGCCAGTAGTATGTATCTAGACACAGATACGCAGTATTTT. The full variable domain, rest sourced from reference TRBV19 and TRBJ2-3, is DGGITQSPKYLFRKEGQNVTLSCEQNLNHDAMYWYRQDPGQGLRLIYYSQIVNDFQKGDIAEGYSVSREKKESFPLTVTSAQKNPTAFYLCASSMYLDTDTQYFGPGTRLTVL.

This rearrangement joins TRBV27 to TRBJ2-3; D ambiguous. V was trimmed by 6 bases and J by 7 bases, leaving 17 bases between them. Germline loops: CDR1 MNHEY, CDR2 SMNVEV (reference sequence). The CDR3 totals 14 residues. The CDR3 sequence: CASRPSPPNYTQYF. Here the CDR3 DNA reads TGTGCCAGCAGACCAAGTCCCCCCAATTATACGCAGTATTTT.

V is TRBV7-2 and J is TRBJ2-1; D might be TRBD1 (5 bases). The CDR3 has 16 amino acids. Germline V lookup: CDR1 SGHTA, CDR2 FQGNSA. V lost 2 bases to trimming and J lost 7 bases, with 18 bases between them. This CDR3 is CASSLRGRGLGNEQFF. Here the CDR3 DNA reads TGTGCCAGCAGCTTAAGAGGAAGGGGTTTAGGGAATGAGCAGTTCTTC.

The chain employs TRBV6-1 and TRBJ2-5, with D hard to call. In germline, CDR1 is MNHNS, CDR2 SASEGT. CDR3 length equals 13 residues. V was clipped by 5 bases and J by 2 bases, with 9 bases between them. Here the CDR3 reads CASSPNVQETQYF. CDR3 in DNA: TGTGCCAGCAGTCCCAACGTACAAGAGACCCAGTACTTC.

V is TRBV12-5 and J is TRBJ1-1, with TRBD1 matching over 8 bases. Looked up from germline, CDR1 is LGHNT and CDR2 is FRNRAP. V was clipped by 6 bases and J by 5 bases; unmatched bases: 8. The length of the CDR3 is 14 residues. CDR3 residues: CASGPGQGGTEAFF. CDR3 bases: TGTGCTAGTGGCCCCGGACAGGGAGGTACTGAAGCTTTCTTT.

The V call is TRBV5-1, the J call TRBJ2-1; 13 nucleotides line up with TRBD2. This CDR3 contains 17 residues. V lost 3 bases to trimming and J lost 8 bases; unmatched junction nucleotides: 11. CDR1 is SGHRS, CDR2 YFSETQ, per germline. The CDR3 region has the DNA TGCGCCAGCAGCTACGAAGGCGGACTAGCGGGAGTGGATGAGCAGTTCTTC. Encoded protein: CASSYEGGLAGVDEQFF.

CDR3 nucleotide sequence: TGTGCCAGCAGTTTCCCTCCAGAGACCCAGTACTTC. Translated, it gives CASSFPPETQYF. The chain is built from TRBV28 and TRBJ2-5; no clear D. From germline, CDR1 is MDHEN and CDR2 SYDVKM. This CDR3 is 12 amino acids long. The V end was cut by 3 bases, the J end by 4 bases, with 6 bases between. Looking up the rest from reference TRBV28 and TRBJ2-5 gives the full variable domain: DVKVTQSSRYLVKRTGEKVFLECVQDMDHENMFWYRQDPGLGLRLIYFSYDVKMKEKGDIPEGYSVSREKKERFSLILESASTNQTSMYLCASSFPPETQYFGPGTRLLVL.

In this sample, this clone turned up once. This sequence joins TRBV30 and TRBJ2-1; TRBD1 matches at 11 bases. V lost 0 bases, J lost 8 bases, and 3 bases stayed unmatched. The CDR3 runs 14 residues. CDR1 and CDR2 from the germline V gene are GTSNPN and SVGIG (reference sequence). The CDR3 spells CAWSVGQGEYEQFF. The CDR3 DNA follows: TGTGCCTGGAGTGTGGGACAGGGGGAATATGAGCAGTTCTTC.

The genes are TRBV7-9 and TRBJ1-2, with D uncertain. The CDR3 has 13 amino acids. V was clipped by 3 bases and J by 3 bases, with 8 bases between them. Germline V lookup: CDR1 SEHNR, CDR2 FQNEAQ (reference sequence). The CDR3 DNA is TGTGCCAGCAGCTTGTTACGGGACTATGGCTACACCTTC. This codes for CASSLLRDYGYTF.

The chain carries TRBV30 and TRBJ1-3; D is perhaps TRBD1 (5 bases). The CDR3 covers 14 residues. Germline CDR1 reads GTSNPN; CDR2 reads SVGIG (reference sequence). The V gene lost 0 bases and the J gene lost 4 bases, with 10 bases spanning the gap. The CDR3 DNA follows: TGTGCCTGGAGTGTGGGGGGATCAGGAAACACCATATATTTT. Translation gives CAWSVGGSGNTIYF.

The genes are TRBV4-1 and TRBJ1-2; 7 bases fit TRBD1. This CDR3 has 15 amino acids. After removal of 2 bases from V and 0 bases from J, the junction contained 3 bases not matched to a gene. Germline V lookup: CDR1 MGHRA, CDR2 YSYEKL. The chain's CDR3 is CASSQPGTANYGYTF. CDR3 DNA: TGCGCCAGCAGCCAACCCGGGACAGCTAACTATGGCTACACCTTC.

This chain joins TRBV30 and TRBJ1-1; 9 bases map to TRBD1. The CDR3 sequence is 12 residues long. V shed 5 bases, J shed 5 bases, and the junction held 3 bases outside the gene matches. Per the germline V gene, CDR1 is GTSNPN and CDR2 is SVGIG (reference sequence). The DNA of the CDR3 is TGTGCCTGGGGGGACAGGGAGACTGAAGCTTTCTTT. Translation gives CAWGDRETEAFF.

The genes are TRBV11-2 and TRBJ2-3; 9 nucleotides align to TRBD1. The J segment lost 3 bases and the V segment lost 5 bases, leaving 15 bases of the junction unmatched. Germline V gene lookup returns CDR1 SGHAT and CDR2 FQNNGV. The CDR3 length is 18 residues. As DNA, the CDR3 is TGTGCCAGCAGCACCGACAGGGGGGGGGTTTTGTGGACAGATACGCAGTATTTT. Amino acids: CASSTDRGGVLWTDTQYF.

V is TRBV18 and J is TRBJ2-4, with 8 bases fitting TRBD1. CDR1 is KGHSH and CDR2 is LQKENI in the germline V gene. This CDR3 region has 17 residues. With 5 bases clipped from V and 1 base from J, the junction kept 10 bases outside the gene matches. The CDR3 is CASSNSQGDLAKNIQYF. DNA of the CDR3: TGTGCCAGCTCAAACTCACAGGGGGATCTCGCCAAAAACATTCAGTACTTC. Based on the CDR3 plus reference TRBV18 and TRBJ2-4, the full variable domain is NAGVMQNPRHLVRRRGQEARLRCSPMKGHSHVYWYRQLPEEGLKFMVYLQKENIIDESGMPKERFSAEFPKEGPSILRIQQVVRGDSAAYFCASSNSQGDLAKNIQYFGAGTRLSVL.